These T cell receptor beta chains were read from a single sample in a study of T cells in Graves' hyperthyroidism and ophthalmopathy. A single record per CDR3 protein comes from TCRdb applying MiXCR to the multiplex PCR reads. The table lists roughly 630,000 distinct CDR3 sequences, approximately 14% of them singletons. Sample: blood. The source of these receptors is a woman in her 30s with Graves' hyperthyroidism. Both conserved end residues are part of each CDR3. D genes are given only for firm matches. Expanded clones get a size class; other rows say once, few or many, or leave the size out.

v_call	j_call	clone_size	d_call	cdr3_nt	cdr3_aa
TRBV6-1	TRBJ1-2	many	TRBD1	TGTGCCAGCAGTGAGTGGACAGGGGGCTCCGTAGGTGGCTACACCTTC	CASSEWTGGSVGGYTF
TRBV30	TRBJ1-2	few	.	TGTGCCTGGAGTGTACTGAGAGGAGTCTTCGGCTACACCTTC	CAWSVLRGVFGYTF
TRBV10-2	TRBJ2-3	once	.	TGCGCCAGCAGTGCTTCGGCAGATACGCAGTATTTT	CASSASADTQYF
TRBV5-1	TRBJ2-7	many	.	TGCGCCAGCAGCTTGGGGCAGGGGATAACCTACGAGCAGTACTTC	CASSLGQGITYEQYF
TRBV30	TRBJ1-3	few	.	TGTGCCTGTCCTAGCTCTGGAAACACCATATATTTT	CACPSSGNTIYF
TRBV3-1	TRBJ2-7	many	TRBD2	TGTGCCAGCAGCCAACGGACTAGCGACTCCTACGAGCAGTACTTC	CASSQRTSDSYEQYF
TRBV28	TRBJ1-1	.	.	TGTGCCAGCAGTACGTCTTCACCCGGGACACTGAACACTGAAGCTTTCTTT	CASSTSSPGTLNTEAFF
TRBV6-6	TRBJ2-1	.	.	TGTGCCAGCAGTTACGATCCTCCACCACTTACCGATGAGCAGTTCTTC	CASSYDPPPLTDEQFF
TRBV7-9	TRBJ2-7	many	.	TGTGCCAGCAGCTTAGGAGACGGGACCTACGAGCAGTACTTC	CASSLGDGTYEQYF
TRBV5-1	TRBJ2-7	.	.	TGCGCCAGCGGCTTGGGGACACCTGCCTACGAGCAGTACTTC	CASGLGTPAYEQYF
TRBV11-2	TRBJ2-1	many	.	TGTGCCAGCAGCCTACTTAGCACGGCGGAGCAGTTCTTC	CASSLLSTAEQFF
TRBV5-1	TRBJ2-1	.	.	TGCGCCAGCAGCCTCGGCTCCTACGAGCAGTTCTTC	CASSLGSYEQFF
TRBV4-1	TRBJ2-7	few	.	TGCGCCAGCAGCCAAGATAGAGGAGACGGTAGTTACGACTACGAGCAGTACTTC	CASSQDRGDGSYDYEQYF
TRBV12-3/TRBV12-4	TRBJ2-2	many	TRBD2	TGTGCCACCTCGGGGGGGTCAGGGACCGGGGAGCTGTTTTTT	CATSGGSGTGELFF
TRBV12-3/TRBV12-4	TRBJ1-3	.	.	TGTGCCAGCAGCGGAGAATCTGGAAACACCATATATTTT	CASSGESGNTIYF
TRBV11-2	TRBJ2-7	many	.	TGTGCCAGCAGCTTAGAGAACAGCTACGAGCAGTACTTC	CASSLENSYEQYF
TRBV4-3	TRBJ2-1	few	TRBD2	TGCGCCAGCGGACTAGCGGGAACCTCCCTTGAGCAGTTCTTC	CASGLAGTSLEQFF
TRBV7-8	TRBJ2-2	many	.	TGTGCCAGCAGCCCTACAGTCCTTGGGGAGCTGTTTTTT	CASSPTVLGELFF
TRBV27	TRBJ2-2	many	TRBD2	TGTGCCAGCAGATCCGGTGAGCGGGAGGTCACCGGGGAGCTGTTTTTT	CASRSGEREVTGELFF
TRBV24-1	TRBJ2-3	.	TRBD1	TGTGCCACCAGTGATCGGACAGGGGTCACAGATACGCAGTATTTT	CATSDRTGVTDTQYF
TRBV6-1	TRBJ1-5	few	.	TGTGCCAGCCAGGGAAGGGTCAATCAGCCCCAGCATTTT	CASQGRVNQPQHF
TRBV28	TRBJ2-7	many	.	TGTGCCAGCAGTGTTCAGAGCTACGAGCAGTACTTC	CASSVQSYEQYF
TRBV9	TRBJ2-2	few	.	TGTGCCAGCAGCGTGGGCTCCGGGGAGCTGTTTTTT	CASSVGSGELFF
TRBV28	TRBJ2-7	few	.	TGTGCCAGCACGCAAGGACTCACCCTTTACGAGCAGTACTTC	CASTQGLTLYEQYF
TRBV10-3	TRBJ2-2	many	TRBD1	TGTGCCATCAGAACCGGGACAGGGGGTGACTTGGCCGGGGAGCTGTTTTTT	CAIRTGTGGDLAGELFF
TRBV20-1	TRBJ2-2	many	.	TGCAGTGCTAGAGGCCCGACCGGGGAGCTGTTTTTT	CSARGPTGELFF
TRBV11-2	TRBJ2-2	many	TRBD2	TGTGCCAGCAGCTCAAGCGGGAGCGGACCCGGGGAGCTGTTTTTT	CASSSSGSGPGELFF
TRBV7-9	TRBJ2-2	.	.	TGTGCCAGCAGCCCTTGGGGAACAGGGTGGAACACCGGGGAGCTGTTTTTT	CASSPWGTGWNTGELFF
TRBV20-1	TRBJ1-3	.	.	TGCAGTGCTAGAGGGATACCTGAGGGCCCCGAACTCTCTGGAAACACCATATATTTT	CSARGIPEGPELSGNTIYF
TRBV7-2	TRBJ2-1	many	TRBD2	TGTGCCAGCAGCACGATAAGAATCCGACTAGCGGGAGATAACTACAATGAGCAGTTCTTC	CASSTIRIRLAGDNYNEQFF
TRBV20-1	TRBJ1-1	many	.	TGCAGTGCCCGGACGGACAACACTGAAGCTTTCTTT	CSARTDNTEAFF
TRBV7-2	TRBJ1-1	.	.	TGTGCCAGCAGCCTAACAGCGATGAACACTGAAGCTTTCTTT	CASSLTAMNTEAFF
TRBV27	TRBJ2-3	many	.	TGTGCCAGCAGTGCCCGCCTGGCTAGCGGCACAGATACGCAGTATTTT	CASSARLASGTDTQYF
TRBV10-3	TRBJ2-2	.	.	TGTGCCATCCTTGACAGGGCGGGAGTTGGGGAGCTGTTTTTT	CAILDRAGVGELFF
TRBV20-1	TRBJ2-4	.	.	TGCAGTGCTAGGGGGGGTTTGGCCAAAAACATTCAGTACTTC	CSARGGLAKNIQYF
TRBV6-8	TRBJ2-3	.	TRBD2	TGTGCCAGCAGTTACTGGCTTCAGACTAGCGGGAAGGAGTATACGCAGTATTTT	CASSYWLQTSGKEYTQYF
TRBV20-1	TRBJ2-7	many	.	TGCAGTGCTAGAGATCGCCAGGCAACCTACGAGCAGTACTTC	CSARDRQATYEQYF
TRBV25-1	TRBJ2-1	many	.	TGTGCCAGTGAGGGGACCTCCTACCTGGTTGGATACAATGAGCAGTTCTTC	CASEGTSYLVGYNEQFF
TRBV11-2	TRBJ2-7	many	TRBD2	TGTGCCAGCAGCTTAGGGGCGGCGGGAGTGGAGAGAGAGCAGTACTTC	CASSLGAAGVEREQYF
TRBV12-5	TRBJ2-2	many	.	TGTGCTAGTGGTCCCAGGGGCGGCGGCGGGGAGCTGTTTTTT	CASGPRGGGGELFF
TRBV4-2	TRBJ1-4	.	.	TGTGCCAGCAGCCAAGAGGGCAGACCGAATGAAAAACTGTTTTTT	CASSQEGRPNEKLFF
TRBV14	TRBJ2-7	few	TRBD2	TGTGCCAGCAGAATAGCGGGCACTTCCTACGAGCAGTACTTC	CASRIAGTSYEQYF
TRBV5-1	TRBJ1-2	many	.	TGCGCCAGCAGCCCAGACCCAGGTAGCGGCTACACCTTC	CASSPDPGSGYTF
TRBV30	TRBJ2-2	.	TRBD1	TGTGCCTGTTCCCAGGGACAGGGTTTCACCGGGGAGCTGTTTTTT	CACSQGQGFTGELFF
TRBV19	TRBJ2-3	few	TRBD2	TGTGCCAGTAGTATAGAAGGGAGGGGCGGCACAGATACGCAGTATTTT	CASSIEGRGGTDTQYF
TRBV18	TRBJ1-5	many	TRBD1	TGTGCCAGCTCAACGCTCGGGACAGGAAGTAATCAGCCCCAGCATTTT	CASSTLGTGSNQPQHF
TRBV30	TRBJ2-3	.	.	TGTGCCGCCAGACAACTAGATACGCAGTATTTT	CAARQLDTQYF
TRBV6-1	TRBJ2-7	few	TRBD2	TGTGCCAGCAGTGAAGCCAGCGGGAGGGCCCCCTACGAGCAGTACTTC	CASSEASGRAPYEQYF